Following are 2 T cell receptor beta chains from one sample sequenced in a study of T cell changes during pregnancy in multiple sclerosis. Method: immunoSEQ multiplex PCR; TCRdb's copy keeps in-frame clones and lacks some. The data hold about 8,000 clones, with over 70% observed a single time. This specimen consisted of CD8+ T cells from peripheral blood mononuclear cells, obtained in the first trimester of pregnancy. Receptor source: a female donor in good health, enrolled as a control in a pregnancy study.

This sequence joins TRBV2 and TRBJ2-6; D is perhaps TRBD1 (6 bases). Per the germline V gene, CDR1 is SNHLY and CDR2 is FYNNEI. The V end lost 0 bases, the J end lost 0 bases, and 6 bases lay between the germline ends. This CDR3 is built from 16 residues. The CDR3 nucleotides read TGTGCCAGCAGTGAAGCAGGGGGCTCTGGGGCCAACGTCCTGACTTTC. Translation gives CASSEAGGSGANVLTF. The complete variable domain, with remaining parts taken from reference TRBV2 and TRBJ2-6, reads EPEVTQTPSHQVTQMGQEVILRCVPISNHLYFYWYRQILGQKVEFLVSFYNNEISEKSEIFDDQFSVERPDGSNFTLKIRSTKLEDSAMYFCASSEAGGSGANVLTFGAGSRLTVL.

This clone has just one count. V is TRBV27 and J is TRBJ2-6, with 7 bases fitting TRBD1. The CDR3 length is 15 residues. The J segment lost 0 bases and the V segment lost 5 bases, leaving 1 base of the junction unmatched. Germline V lookup: CDR1 MNHEY, CDR2 SMNVEV (reference sequence). The CDR3 bases are TGTGCCAGCAGTCACAGGGGCTCTGGGGCCAACGTCCTGACTTTC. As protein: CASSHRGSGANVLTF.